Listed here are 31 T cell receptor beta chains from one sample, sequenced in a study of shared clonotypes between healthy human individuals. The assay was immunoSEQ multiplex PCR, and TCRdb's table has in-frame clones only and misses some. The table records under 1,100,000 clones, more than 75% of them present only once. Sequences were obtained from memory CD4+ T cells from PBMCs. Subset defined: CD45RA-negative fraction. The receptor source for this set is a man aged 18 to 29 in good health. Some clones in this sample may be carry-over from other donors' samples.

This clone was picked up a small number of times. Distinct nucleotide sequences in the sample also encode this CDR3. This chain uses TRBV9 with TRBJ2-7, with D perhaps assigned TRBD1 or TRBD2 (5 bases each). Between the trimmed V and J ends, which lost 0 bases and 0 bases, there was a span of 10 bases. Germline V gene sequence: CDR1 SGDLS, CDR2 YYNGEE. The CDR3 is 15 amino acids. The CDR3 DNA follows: TGTGCCAGCAGCGTAGCTCCAGGGAGCTCCTACGAGCAGTACTTC. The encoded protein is CASSVAPGSSYEQYF. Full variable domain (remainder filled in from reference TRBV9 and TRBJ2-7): DSGVTQTPKHLITATGQRVTLRCSPRSGDLSVYWYQQSLDQGLQFLIQYYNGEERAKGNILERFSAQQFPDLHSELNLSSLELGDSALYFCASSVAPGSSYEQYFGPGTRLTVT.

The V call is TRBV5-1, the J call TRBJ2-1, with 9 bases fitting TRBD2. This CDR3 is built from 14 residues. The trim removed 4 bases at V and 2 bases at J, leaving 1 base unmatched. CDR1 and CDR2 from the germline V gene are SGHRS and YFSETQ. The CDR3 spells CASSPSGAYNEQFF. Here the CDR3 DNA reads TGCGCCAGCAGCCCTAGCGGGGCCTACAATGAGCAGTTCTTC. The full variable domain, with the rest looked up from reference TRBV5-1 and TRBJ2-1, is KAGVTQTPRYLIKTRGQQVTLSCSPISGHRSVSWYQQTPGQGLQFLFEYFSETQRNKGNFPGRFSGRQFSNSRSEMNVSTLELGDSALYLCASSPSGAYNEQFFGPGTRLTVL.

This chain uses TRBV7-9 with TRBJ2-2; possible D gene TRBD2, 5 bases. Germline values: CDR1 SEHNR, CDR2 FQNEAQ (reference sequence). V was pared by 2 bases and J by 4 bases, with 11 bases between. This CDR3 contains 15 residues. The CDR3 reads CASSLSTAGTGELFF. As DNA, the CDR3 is TGTGCCAGCAGCTTATCAACCGCGGGCACCGGGGAGCTGTTTTTT.

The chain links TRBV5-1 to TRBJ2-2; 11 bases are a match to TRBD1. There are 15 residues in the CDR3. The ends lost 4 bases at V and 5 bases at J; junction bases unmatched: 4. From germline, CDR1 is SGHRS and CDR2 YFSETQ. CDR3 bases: TGCGCCAGCAGCCGGACAGGGGGCGCGACCGGGGAGCTGTTTTTT. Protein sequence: CASSRTGGATGELFF.

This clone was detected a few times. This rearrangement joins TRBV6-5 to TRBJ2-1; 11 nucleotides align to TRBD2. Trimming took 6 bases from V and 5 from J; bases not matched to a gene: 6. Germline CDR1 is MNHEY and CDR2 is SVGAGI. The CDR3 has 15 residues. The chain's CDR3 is CASSPGTSGNNEQFF. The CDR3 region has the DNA TGTGCCAGCAGCCCTGGGACTAGCGGAAACAATGAGCAGTTCTTC.

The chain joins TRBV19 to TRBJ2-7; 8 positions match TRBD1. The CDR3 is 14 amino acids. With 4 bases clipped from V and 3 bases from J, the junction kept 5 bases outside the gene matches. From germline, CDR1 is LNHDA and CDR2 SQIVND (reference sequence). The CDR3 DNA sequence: TGTGCCAGTAGTACAACAGGGGGAGGCTACGAGCAGTACTTC. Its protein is CASSTTGGGYEQYF.

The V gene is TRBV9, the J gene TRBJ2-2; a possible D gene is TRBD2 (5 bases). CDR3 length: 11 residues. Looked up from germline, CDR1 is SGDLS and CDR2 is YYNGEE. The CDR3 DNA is TGTGGGCGGGCGGTCACCGGGGAGCTGTTTTTT. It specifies CGRAVTGELFF.

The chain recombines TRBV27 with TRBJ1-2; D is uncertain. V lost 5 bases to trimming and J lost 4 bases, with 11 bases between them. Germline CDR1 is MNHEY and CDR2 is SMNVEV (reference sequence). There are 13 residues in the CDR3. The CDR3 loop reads CASSPTHLYGYTF. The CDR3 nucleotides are TGTGCCAGCAGTCCAACCCACCTCTATGGCTACACCTTC.

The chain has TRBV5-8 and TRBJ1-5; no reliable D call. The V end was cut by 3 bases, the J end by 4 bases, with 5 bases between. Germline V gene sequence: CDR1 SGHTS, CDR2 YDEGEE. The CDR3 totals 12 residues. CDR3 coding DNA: TGTGCCAGCAGCTACCTGAATCAGCCCCAGCATTTT. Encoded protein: CASSYLNQPQHF.

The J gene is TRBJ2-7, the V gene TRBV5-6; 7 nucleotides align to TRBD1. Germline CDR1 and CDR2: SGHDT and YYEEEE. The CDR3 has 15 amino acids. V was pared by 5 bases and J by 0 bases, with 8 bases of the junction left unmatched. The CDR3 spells CASSRKQGTSYEQYF. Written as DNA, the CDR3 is TGTGCCAGCAGTCGAAAACAGGGGACCTCCTACGAGCAGTACTTC.

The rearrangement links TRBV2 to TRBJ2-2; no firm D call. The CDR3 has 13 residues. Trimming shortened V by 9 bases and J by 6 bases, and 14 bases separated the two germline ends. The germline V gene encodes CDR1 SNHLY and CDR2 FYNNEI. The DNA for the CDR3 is TGTGCCAGTAAATGGGGTGGGGCCGGGGAGCTGTTTTTT. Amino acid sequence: CASKWGGAGELFF.

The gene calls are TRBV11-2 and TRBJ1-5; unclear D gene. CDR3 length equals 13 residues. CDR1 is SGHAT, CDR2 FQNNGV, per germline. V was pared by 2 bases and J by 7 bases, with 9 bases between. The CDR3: CASSLSKEQPQHF. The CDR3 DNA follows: TGTGCCAGCAGCTTAAGTAAGGAACAGCCCCAGCATTTT.

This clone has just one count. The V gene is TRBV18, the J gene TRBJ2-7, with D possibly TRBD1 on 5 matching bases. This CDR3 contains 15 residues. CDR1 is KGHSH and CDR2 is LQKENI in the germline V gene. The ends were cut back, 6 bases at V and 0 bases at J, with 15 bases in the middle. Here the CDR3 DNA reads TGTGCCAGCTCGCTCTACGACAGCTCCTCCTACGAGCAGTACTTC. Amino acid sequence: CASSLYDSSSYEQYF.

Here the CDR3 DNA reads TGTGCCAGCAGCTTAGATGGGGCAGGACTTAATGAAAAACTGTTTTTT. This codes for CASSLDGAGLNEKLFF. The V gene is TRBV7-2, the J gene TRBJ1-4, with D possibly TRBD1 on 5 matching bases. This CDR3 region has 16 residues. The germline gives CDR1 SGHTA, CDR2 FQGNSA. V was cut by 1 base and J by 4 bases, with 13 bases left in between.

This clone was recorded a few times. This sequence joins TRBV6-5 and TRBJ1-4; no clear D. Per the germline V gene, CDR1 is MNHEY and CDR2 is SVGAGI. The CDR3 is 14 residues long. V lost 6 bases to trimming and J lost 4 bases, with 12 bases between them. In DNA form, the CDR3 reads TGTGCCAGCAGCCAGCGCAGGTTTAATGAAAAACTGTTTTTT. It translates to CASSQRRFNEKLFF.

CDR3 DNA sequence: TGCGCCAGCAGCTTGAACGTCCCGAAGAACACTGAAGCTTTCTTT. Translated, it gives CASSLNVPKNTEAFF. The chain has TRBV5-1 and TRBJ1-1; the D is unclear. The germline CDR1 and CDR2 sequences are SGHRS and YFSETQ. Trimming took 1 base from V and 1 from J, leaving 11 bases between them. The CDR3 has 15 amino acids. Supplemented by reference TRBV5-1 and TRBJ1-1, the full variable domain reads KAGVTQTPRYLIKTRGQQVTLSCSPISGHRSVSWYQQTPGQGLQFLFEYFSETQRNKGNFPGRFSGRQFSNSRSEMNVSTLELGDSALYLCASSLNVPKNTEAFFGQGTRLTVV.

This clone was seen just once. The CDR3 bases are TGTGCCAGCAACACCGGCCCGTACTTGGGCCTGGACTATGGCTACACCTTC. It specifies CASNTGPYLGLDYGYTF. This chain links TRBV9 with TRBJ1-2; D gene unclear. The CDR3 totals 17 residues. CDR1 and CDR2 from the germline V gene are SGDLS and YYNGEE. Trimming pared 6 bases from V and 3 bases from J, leaving 24 bases between.

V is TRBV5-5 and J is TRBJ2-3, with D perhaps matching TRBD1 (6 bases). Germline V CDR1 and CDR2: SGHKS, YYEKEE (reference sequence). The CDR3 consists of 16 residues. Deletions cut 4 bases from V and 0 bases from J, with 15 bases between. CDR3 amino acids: CASSLGTHVSTDTQYF. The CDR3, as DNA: TGTGCCAGCAGCCTAGGGACACACGTTAGCACAGATACGCAGTATTTT.

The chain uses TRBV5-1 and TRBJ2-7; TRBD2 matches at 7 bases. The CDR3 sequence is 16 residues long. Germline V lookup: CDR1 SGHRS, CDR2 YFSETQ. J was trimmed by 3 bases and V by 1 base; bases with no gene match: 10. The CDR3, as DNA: TGCGCCAGCAGCTTGACCCTAGCGGAACAAGGCTACGAGCAGTACTTC. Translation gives CASSLTLAEQGYEQYF.

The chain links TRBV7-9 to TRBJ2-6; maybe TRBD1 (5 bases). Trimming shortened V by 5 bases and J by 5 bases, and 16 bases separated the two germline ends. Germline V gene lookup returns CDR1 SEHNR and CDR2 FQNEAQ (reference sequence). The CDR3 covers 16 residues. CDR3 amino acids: CASSPQPRAWANVLTF. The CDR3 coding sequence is TGTGCCAGCAGCCCGCAGCCCAGGGCCTGGGCCAACGTCCTGACTTTC.

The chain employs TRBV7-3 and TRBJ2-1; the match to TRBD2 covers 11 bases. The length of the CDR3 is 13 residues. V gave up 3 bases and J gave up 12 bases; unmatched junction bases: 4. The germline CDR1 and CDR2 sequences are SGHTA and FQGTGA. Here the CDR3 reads CASSLLAGGTQFF. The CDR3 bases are TGTGCCAGCAGCTTGTTAGCGGGAGGGACGCAGTTCTTC.

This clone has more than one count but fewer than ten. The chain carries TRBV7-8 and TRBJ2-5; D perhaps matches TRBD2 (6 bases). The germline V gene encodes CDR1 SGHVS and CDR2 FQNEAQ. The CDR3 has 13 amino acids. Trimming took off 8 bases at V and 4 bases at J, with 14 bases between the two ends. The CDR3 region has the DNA TGTGCCAGCGATTTCGGGGGTGGAGAGACCCAGTACTTC. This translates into CASDFGGGETQYF.

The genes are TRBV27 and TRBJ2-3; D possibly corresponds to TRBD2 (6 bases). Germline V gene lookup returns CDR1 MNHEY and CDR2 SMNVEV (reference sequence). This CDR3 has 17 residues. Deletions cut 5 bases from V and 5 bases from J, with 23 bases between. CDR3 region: CASSMTRDWSFKDTQYF. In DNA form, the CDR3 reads TGTGCCAGCAGTATGACCCGGGACTGGTCGTTTAAAGATACGCAGTATTTT.

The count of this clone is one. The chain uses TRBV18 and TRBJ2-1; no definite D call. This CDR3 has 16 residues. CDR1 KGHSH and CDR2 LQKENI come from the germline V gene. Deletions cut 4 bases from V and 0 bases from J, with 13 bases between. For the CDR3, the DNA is TGTGCCAGCTCACTCTCTCCCCCCAGCTCCTACAATGAGCAGTTCTTC. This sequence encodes CASSLSPPSSYNEQFF.

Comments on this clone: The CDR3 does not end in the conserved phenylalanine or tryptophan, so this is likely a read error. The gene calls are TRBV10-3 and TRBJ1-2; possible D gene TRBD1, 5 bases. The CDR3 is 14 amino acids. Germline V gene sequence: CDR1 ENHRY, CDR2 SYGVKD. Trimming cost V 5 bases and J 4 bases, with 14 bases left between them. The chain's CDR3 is CAISSGRVGYGYTL. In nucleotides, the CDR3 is TGTGCCATCAGTTCGGGCAGGGTAGGCTATGGCTACACCCTC.

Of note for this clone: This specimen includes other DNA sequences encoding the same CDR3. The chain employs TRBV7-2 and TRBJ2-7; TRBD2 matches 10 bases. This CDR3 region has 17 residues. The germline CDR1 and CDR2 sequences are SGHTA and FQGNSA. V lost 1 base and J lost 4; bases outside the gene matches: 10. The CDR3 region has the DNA TGTGCCAGCAGCTTAGGAGGGCTAGCGGGAGATCCTTACGAGCAGTACTTC. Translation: CASSLGGLAGDPYEQYF.

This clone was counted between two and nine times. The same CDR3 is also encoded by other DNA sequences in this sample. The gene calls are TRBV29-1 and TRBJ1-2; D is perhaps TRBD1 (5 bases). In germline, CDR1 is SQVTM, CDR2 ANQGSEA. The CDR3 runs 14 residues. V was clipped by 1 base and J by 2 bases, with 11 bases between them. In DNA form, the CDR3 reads TGCAGCGTTGAAGGGAGGGGCGCCAACTATGGCTACACCTTC. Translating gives CSVEGRGANYGYTF.

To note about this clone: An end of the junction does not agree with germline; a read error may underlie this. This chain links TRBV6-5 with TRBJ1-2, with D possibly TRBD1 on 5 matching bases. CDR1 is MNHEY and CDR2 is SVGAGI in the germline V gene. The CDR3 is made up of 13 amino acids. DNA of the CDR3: TGTGCCAGCAGTTATGGCGGTGGCGGGGCAGGGCATTTC. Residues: CASSYGGGGAGHF.

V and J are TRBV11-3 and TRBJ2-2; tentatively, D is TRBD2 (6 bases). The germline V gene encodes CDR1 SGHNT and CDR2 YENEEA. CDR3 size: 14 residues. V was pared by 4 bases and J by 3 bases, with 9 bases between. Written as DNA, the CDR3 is TGTGCCAGCAGCTCGGGACTCGACACCGGGGAGCTGTTTTTT. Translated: CASSSGLDTGELFF.

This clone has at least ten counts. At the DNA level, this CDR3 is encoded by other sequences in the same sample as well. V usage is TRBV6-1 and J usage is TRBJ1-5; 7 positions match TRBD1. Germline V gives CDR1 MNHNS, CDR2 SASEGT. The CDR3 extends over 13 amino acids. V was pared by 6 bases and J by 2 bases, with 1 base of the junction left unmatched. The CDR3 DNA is TGTGCCAGCAGAGGGACAGGCAATCAGCCCCAGCATTTT. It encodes CASRGTGNQPQHF.

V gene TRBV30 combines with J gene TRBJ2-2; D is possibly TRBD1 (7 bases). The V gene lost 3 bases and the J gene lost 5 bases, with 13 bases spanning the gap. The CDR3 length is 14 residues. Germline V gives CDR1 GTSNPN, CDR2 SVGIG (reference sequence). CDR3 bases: TGTGCCTGGAGGGGGGGACAGCGTACCGGGGAGCTGTTTTTT. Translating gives CAWRGGQRTGELFF.